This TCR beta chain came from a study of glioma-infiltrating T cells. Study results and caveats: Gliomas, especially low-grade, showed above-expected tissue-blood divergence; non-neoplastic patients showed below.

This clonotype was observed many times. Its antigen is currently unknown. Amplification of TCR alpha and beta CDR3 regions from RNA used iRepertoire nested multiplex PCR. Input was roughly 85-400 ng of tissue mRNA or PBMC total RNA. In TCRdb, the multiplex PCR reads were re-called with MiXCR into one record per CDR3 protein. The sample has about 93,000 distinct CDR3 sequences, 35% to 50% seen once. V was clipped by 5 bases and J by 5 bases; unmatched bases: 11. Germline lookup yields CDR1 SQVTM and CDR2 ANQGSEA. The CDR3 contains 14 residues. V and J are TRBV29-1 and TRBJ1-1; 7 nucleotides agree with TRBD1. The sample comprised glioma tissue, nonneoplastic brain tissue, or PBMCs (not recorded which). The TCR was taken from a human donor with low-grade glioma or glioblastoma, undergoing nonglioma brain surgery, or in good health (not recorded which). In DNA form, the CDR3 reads TGCAGCGTTCCCGCTGACAGGGAGAGAACTGAAGCTTTCTTT. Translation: CSVPADRERTEAFF.